This paragraph covers one T cell receptor beta chain sequence. This record comes from a study of blood T cell repertoires in COVID-19. Overall study: There were acute and convalescent COVID-19 samples, and they came from the United States, Italy and Spain. Sample material is recorded as cDNA or gDNA derived from T cells, B-cell-depleted T cells, or PBMCs.

Germline CDR1 is SGHDT and CDR2 is YYEEEE. The CDR3 consists of 16 residues. Trimming cost V 4 bases and J 4 bases; bases outside gene matches: 9. Per the original methods: Amplified reference gene primers provided the basis for estimating nucleated cell counts. The assay was immunoSEQ multiplex PCR, and TCRdb's table has in-frame clones only and misses some. The V and J calls and clone size are taken from that table; D and trimming were inferred from the DNA. The sample has some 160,000 clones, about 84% seen once. The chain has TRBV5-6 and TRBJ1-2, with 11 positions matching TRBD1. The sequence was collected from a woman aged 50 to 65 with acute or convalescent COVID-19. The sequenced sample was peripheral blood. DNA of the CDR3: TGTGCCAGCAGCCTAGGACAGGGGGCGCATCGCTATGGCTACACCTTC. Protein: CASSLGQGAHRYGYTF.